Each of the 17 T cell receptor beta chains below was sequenced from the same sample in a study of cytomegalovirus exposure and HLA in healthy donors. The repertoire was sequenced with immunoSEQ multiplex PCR; TCRdb's copy has only in-frame clones and lacks some. The data hold around 190,000 clones, with 85% observed a single time. Sequencing input: PBMCs. Every receptor here comes from a man between 18 and 29 years old in good health and CMV-seropositive.

This clone came up once. This sequence joins TRBV28 and TRBJ1-4; D not resolved. This CDR3 has 15 amino acids. The germline V and J ends were trimmed by 7 bases and 3 bases, with 15 bases remaining between them. The germline gives CDR1 MDHEN, CDR2 SYDVKM. This chain's CDR3 is CASIALDSPNEKLFF. CDR3 coding DNA: TGTGCCAGCATCGCCCTAGACTCCCCTAATGAAAAACTGTTTTTT. Filled out from reference TRBV28 and TRBJ1-4, the complete variable domain reads DVKVTQSSRYLVKRTGEKVFLECVQDMDHENMFWYRQDPGLGLRLIYFSYDVKMKEKGDIPEGYSVSREKKERFSLILESASTNQTSMYLCASIALDSPNEKLFFGSGTQLSVL.

This clone was seen a single time. The chain carries TRBV2 and TRBJ2-1, with 9 bases fitting TRBD1. The germline CDR1 and CDR2 sequences are SNHLY and FYNNEI. V trimming: 2 bases; J trimming: 7 bases; junction bases outside the gene matches: 6. The CDR3 loop spans 15 amino acids. The CDR3 sequence: CASSELGTGTNEQFF. CDR3 DNA: TGTGCCAGCAGTGAATTGGGGACAGGGACAAATGAGCAGTTCTTC.

The chain recombines TRBV7-2 with TRBJ2-3, with TRBD2 matching over 9 bases. CDR1 SGHTA and CDR2 FQGNSA come from the germline V gene. The trim removed 0 bases at V and 2 bases at J, leaving 6 bases unmatched. The CDR3 runs to 17 residues. CDR3 DNA sequence: TGTGCCAGCAGCTTAGCCTCTAGCGGGAACCCCACAGATACGCAGTATTTT. This codes for CASSLASSGNPTDTQYF.

J is TRBJ1-2 and V is TRBV9; D possibly corresponds to TRBD1 (6 bases). Trimming left V 4 bases short and J 4 bases short, with 20 bases between. The CDR3 consists of 16 residues. Germline assignment: CDR1 SGDLS and CDR2 YYNGEE. The CDR3 DNA is TGTGCCAGCAGCCCACACCGACAGGCGAGCTTCTATGGCTACACCTTC. Translated, it gives CASSPHRQASFYGYTF.

V usage is TRBV13 and J usage is TRBJ2-7, with unresolved D. Germline lookup yields CDR1 PRHDT and CDR2 FYEKMQ (reference sequence). CDR3 length: 16 residues. Trimming took 5 bases from V and 4 from J, leaving 21 bases between them. The DNA of the CDR3 is TGTGCCAGCAGCATCACCGACACGGCAGCTATTTACGAGCAGTACTTC. This translates into CASSITDTAAIYEQYF.

The chain links TRBV13 to TRBJ1-2; TRBD1 agrees at 8 bases. The CDR3 spans 17 residues. After removal of 3 bases from V and 0 bases from J, the junction contained 9 bases not matched to a gene. CDR1 is PRHDT and CDR2 is FYEKMQ in the germline V gene (reference sequence). Here the CDR3 reads CASSLDRAFGSNYGYTF. The CDR3 region has the DNA TGTGCCAGCAGCTTGGACAGGGCATTTGGGTCTAACTATGGCTACACCTTC.

This rearrangement joins TRBV28 to TRBJ2-5, with D tentatively TRBD1 (6 bases). The CDR3 runs to 14 residues. Germline V gene sequence: CDR1 MDHEN, CDR2 SYDVKM. The germline V and J ends were trimmed by 10 bases and 2 bases, with 17 bases remaining between them. The CDR3 bases are TGTGCCACCGCCCCGGACAGTGCGCAAGAGACCCAGTACTTC. This encodes CATAPDSAQETQYF.

The chain joins TRBV28 to TRBJ1-5, with TRBD1 identical over 9 bases. CDR1 is MDHEN and CDR2 is SYDVKM in the germline V gene. There are 13 residues in the CDR3. The CDR3 here is CVSTGTGNQPQHF. The CDR3, as DNA: TGTGTTTCAACCGGGACAGGGAATCAGCCCCAGCATTTT.

J is TRBJ2-1 and V is TRBV7-9, with 11 bases fitting TRBD2. Germline V gene sequence: CDR1 SEHNR, CDR2 FQNEAQ (reference sequence). The trim removed 2 bases at V and 10 bases at J, leaving 10 bases unmatched. This CDR3 has 16 amino acids. CDR3 DNA sequence: TGTGCCAGCAGCTTACTAACTAGCGGGAGTCGGGCGGAGCAGTTCTTC. Its protein is CASSLLTSGSRAEQFF.

The chain has TRBV4-1 and TRBJ2-2; D remains unclear. The CDR3 sequence is 15 residues long. Trimming stripped 1 base from V and 0 bases from J, with 6 bases between. Per germline, CDR1 MGHRA and CDR2 YSYEKL. The CDR3 DNA is TGCGCCAGCAGCCAAGTAAGCCCGAACACCGGGGAGCTGTTTTTT. Encoded protein: CASSQVSPNTGELFF.

DNA for the CDR3: TGTGCCAGCAAAGAGATATATAATTCACCCCTCCACTTT. It is translated as CASKEIYNSPLHF. The chain recombines TRBV6-1 with TRBJ1-6; D is uncertain. The V end was cut by 7 bases, the J end by 4 bases, with 8 bases between. Germline assignment: CDR1 MNHNS and CDR2 SASEGT. The CDR3 is 13 amino acids.

This chain links TRBV11-3 with TRBJ1-3; 9 bases are a match to TRBD1. The CDR3 extends over 17 amino acids. Germline CDR1 and CDR2: SGHNT and YENEEA. V lost 0 bases, J lost 0 bases, and 3 bases stayed unmatched. CDR3 coding DNA: TGTGCCAGCAGCTTAGAGGGGACAGGGTCCTCTGGAAACACCATATATTTT. It encodes CASSLEGTGSSGNTIYF. The full variable domain, with the rest looked up from reference TRBV11-3 and TRBJ1-3, is EAGVVQSPRYKIIEKKQPVAFWCNPISGHNTLYWYLQNLGQGPELLIRYENEEAVDDSQLPKDRFSAERLKGVDSTLKIQPAELGDSAVYLCASSLEGTGSSGNTIYFGEGSWLTVV.

This clone was recorded once. The chain is built from TRBV12-5 and TRBJ1-1; D is undetermined. Trimming shortened V by 9 bases and J by 0 bases, and 8 bases separated the two germline ends. The CDR3 contains 12 residues. Germline loops: CDR1 LGHNT, CDR2 FRNRAP. CDR3 region: CASEGMNTEAFF. CDR3 DNA sequence: TGTGCTAGCGAGGGCATGAACACTGAAGCTTTCTTT.

The V call is TRBV25-1, the J call TRBJ2-7; 10 nucleotides agree with TRBD1. There are 13 residues in the CDR3. V shed 8 bases, J shed 6 bases, and the junction held 7 bases outside the gene matches. Germline CDR1 MGHDK, CDR2 SYGVNS. CDR3 sequence: CASRGQGPSEQYF. CDR3 DNA sequence: TGTGCCAGCCGGGGACAGGGGCCCTCCGAGCAGTACTTC.

The V call is TRBV10-2, the J call TRBJ1-2; 7 positions match TRBD1. The CDR3 is made up of 16 amino acids. CDR1 WSHSY and CDR2 SAAADI come from the germline V gene. The ends lost 9 bases at V and 7 bases at J; junction bases unmatched: 20. The CDR3 nucleotides are TGCGCCAGAAAAACCGATCCCGGACAGGCCCTCGGTGGCTACACCTTC. Translating gives CARKTDPGQALGGYTF.

This chain links TRBV2 with TRBJ1-5, with 7 bases aligning to TRBD1. Germline lookup yields CDR1 SNHLY and CDR2 FYNNEI. CDR3 size: 14 residues. Losses at the gene ends were 5 bases for V and 7 bases for J; bases not matched to a gene: 8. DNA for the CDR3: TGTGCCAGCAGTCCTTCCCCGACAGGGCAGCCCCAGCATTTT. This sequence encodes CASSPSPTGQPQHF.

The genes are TRBV5-4 and TRBJ1-2; no reliable D call. CDR1 is SGHNT and CDR2 is YYREEE in the germline V gene (reference sequence). The V end was cut by 1 base, the J end by 8 bases, with 15 bases between. CDR3 size: 14 residues. The CDR3 DNA reads TGTGCCAGCAGCTTGTTTCAGGTCAAGAGCGGCTACACCTTC. Protein product: CASSLFQVKSGYTF.